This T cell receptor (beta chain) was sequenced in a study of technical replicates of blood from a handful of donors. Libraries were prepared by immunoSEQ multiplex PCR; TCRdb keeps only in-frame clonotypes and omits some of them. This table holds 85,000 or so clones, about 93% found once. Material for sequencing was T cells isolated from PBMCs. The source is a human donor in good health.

The CDR3 is CASSPREAGQGAEQYF. CDR3 DNA: TGTGCCAGCTCACCGCGCGAGGCGGGACAGGGAGCCGAGCAGTACTTC. The V call is TRBV18, the J call TRBJ2-7, with 9 bases that match TRBD1. V lost 3 bases, J lost 6 bases, and 12 bases stayed unmatched. CDR3 length: 16 residues. Germline CDR1 reads KGHSH; CDR2 reads LQKENI.